This T cell receptor (beta chain) is from a study of molecular identifiers for immune sequencing clone quantification. TCRdb re-called the PCR reads with MiXCR, one entry per CDR3 protein. The table records about 54,000 distinct CDR3 sequences, almost 25% of them present only once. Germline-derived CDR1 and CDR2 are SGHDT and YYEEEE. V dropped 6 bases and J dropped 3 bases, with 16 bases sitting between them. The CDR3 totals 15 residues. This clonotype came up many times. Sequencing input: naive CD8+ T cells from blood, with Jurkat cell RNA spiked in. The subset was: FACS-sorted CD8+CD4-CCR7+CD45RA+ naive T cells. This TCR was sampled from a human donor in good health. Some libraries in this study had Jurkat cell RNA spiked in. The J gene is TRBJ2-1, the V gene TRBV5-6; maybe TRBD2 (6 bases). CDR3 residues: CASTGLGGLYNEQFF. CDR3 bases: TGTGCCAGCACCGGTTTGGGGGGACTCTACAATGAGCAGTTCTTC.